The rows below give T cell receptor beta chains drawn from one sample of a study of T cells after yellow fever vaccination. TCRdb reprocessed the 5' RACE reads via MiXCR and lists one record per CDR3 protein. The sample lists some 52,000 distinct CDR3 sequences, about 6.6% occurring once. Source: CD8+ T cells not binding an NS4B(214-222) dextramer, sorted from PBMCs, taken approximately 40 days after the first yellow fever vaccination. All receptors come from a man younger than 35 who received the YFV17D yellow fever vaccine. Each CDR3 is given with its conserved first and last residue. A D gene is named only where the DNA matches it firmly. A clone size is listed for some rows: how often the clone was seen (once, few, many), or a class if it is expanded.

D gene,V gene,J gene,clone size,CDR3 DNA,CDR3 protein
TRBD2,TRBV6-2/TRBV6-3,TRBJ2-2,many,TGTGCCGGGGGGACTAGCTTCACCGGGGAGCTGTTTTTT,CAGGTSFTGELFF
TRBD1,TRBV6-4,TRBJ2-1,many,TGTGCCAGCAGTGACACCACAGGGGCGTACAATGAGCAGTTCTTC,CASSDTTGAYNEQFF
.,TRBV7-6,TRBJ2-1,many,TGTGCCAGCAGCCCGATGGGCCACAATGAGCAGTTCTTC,CASSPMGHNEQFF
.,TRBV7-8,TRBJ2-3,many,TGTGCCAGCAGCTTAGCGGGGTTCGCAGATACGCAGTATTTT,CASSLAGFADTQYF
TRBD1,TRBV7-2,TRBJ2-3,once,TGTGTCAGCAGCTGGACAGGGGAAAGCACACCAGATACGCAGTATTTT,CVSSWTGESTPDTQYF
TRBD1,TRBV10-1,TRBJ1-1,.,TGCGCCAGCAGTAGGGGGCCGAAGAACACTGAAGCTTTCTTT,CASSRGPKNTEAFF
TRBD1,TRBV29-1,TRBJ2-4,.,TGCAGCGCCGCCGCGACAGGGGTGAACATTCAGTACTTC,CSAAATGVNIQYF
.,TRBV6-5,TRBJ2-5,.,TGTGCCAGCAGTTACTCAGGGGGAAACCAAGAGACCCAGTACTTC,CASSYSGGNQETQYF
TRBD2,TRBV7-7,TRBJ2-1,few,TGTGCTAGCAGCCCAGAGCGGGGGTACGATGAGCAGTTCTTC,CASSPERGYDEQFF
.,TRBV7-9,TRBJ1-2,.,TGTGCCAGCAGCTTACCAGAGTATTATGGCTACACCTTC,CASSLPEYYGYTF
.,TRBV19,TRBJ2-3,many,TGTGCCAGCGGCCCGGCAAGTGATACGCAGTATTTT,CASGPASDTQYF
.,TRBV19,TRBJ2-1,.,TGTGCCAGTACATCAGGGGTGTGGAATGAGCAGTTCTTC,CASTSGVWNEQFF
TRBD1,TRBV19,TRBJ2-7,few,TGTGCCAGTAGTGCGAACAGGGGAATCTACGAGCAGTACTTC,CASSANRGIYEQYF
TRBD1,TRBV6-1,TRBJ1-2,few,TGTGCCAGCAGGACAGGGGGCTTCTATGGCTACACCTTC,CASRTGGFYGYTF
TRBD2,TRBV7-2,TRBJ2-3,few,TGTGCCAGCAGCTTAATTCTAGCGGGCACAGATACGCAGTATTTT,CASSLILAGTDTQYF
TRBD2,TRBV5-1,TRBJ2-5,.,TGCGCCAGCAGCTTGATCGCGGGGGAGGCCGGTGGGACCCAGTACTTC,CASSLIAGEAGGTQYF
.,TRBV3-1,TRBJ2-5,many,TGTGCCAGCAGCCGGGGCGGGGCCCAAGAGACCCAGTACTTC,CASSRGGAQETQYF
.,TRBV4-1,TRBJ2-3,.,TGCGCCAGCAGCAAGCTAGACAGATTAACAGATACGCAGTATTTT,CASSKLDRLTDTQYF
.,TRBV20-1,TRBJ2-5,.,TGCAGTGCTAGAGGGGACATCCCGGAGACCCAGTACTTC,CSARGDIPETQYF
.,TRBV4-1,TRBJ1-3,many,TGCGCCAGCAGCCCCCCGTCTGGAAACACCATATATTTT,CASSPPSGNTIYF
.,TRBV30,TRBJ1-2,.,TGTGCCTGGAGTGCATCTTGGGGGGACGGCTACACCTTC,CAWSASWGDGYTF
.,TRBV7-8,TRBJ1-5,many,TGTGCCAGCAGCTTATTGGGGGTATTAGGCAATCAGCCCCAGCATTTT,CASSLLGVLGNQPQHF
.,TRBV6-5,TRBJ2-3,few,TGTGCCAGCAGTTACTCGAGTTGGAGCGCAACCACAGATACGCAGTATTTT,CASSYSSWSATTDTQYF
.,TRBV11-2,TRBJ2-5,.,TGTGCCAGCAGCTCCCCCCCGGCCCCGACCCAGTACTTC,CASSSPPAPTQYF
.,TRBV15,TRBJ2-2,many,TGTGCCACCAGCAGAGTCCGGCTCACCGGGGAGCTGTTTTTT,CATSRVRLTGELFF
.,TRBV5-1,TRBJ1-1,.,TGCGCCAGCAGCTTGAGGGGTTCCCTAACTGAAGCTTTCTTT,CASSLRGSLTEAFF
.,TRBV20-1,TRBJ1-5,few,TGCAGTGCTAGAGATCACGGGGCGATGCCCCAGCATTTT,CSARDHGAMPQHF
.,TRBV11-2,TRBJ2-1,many,TGTGCCAGCAGCCACCCCCGGGAGCAATGGGAGCAGTTCTTC,CASSHPREQWEQFF
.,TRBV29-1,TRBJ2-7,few,TGCAGCGTTGTTTTGGGGGAGAACGAGCAGTACTTC,CSVVLGENEQYF
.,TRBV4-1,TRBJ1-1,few,TGCGCCAGCAGCCAAAGGGGGGTGGGACCCTACGAAGCTTTCTTT,CASSQRGVGPYEAFF
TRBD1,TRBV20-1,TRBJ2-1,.,TGCAGTGCTAGGGACCGGGACAGCAGCTCCTACAATGAGCAGTTCTTC,CSARDRDSSSYNEQFF
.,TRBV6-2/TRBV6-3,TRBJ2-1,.,TGTGCCAGCAGTACTTACAATGAGCAGTTCTTC,CASSTYNEQFF
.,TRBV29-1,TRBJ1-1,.,TGCAGCGTTGCAGACAGCAGTGCTGAAGCTTTCTTT,CSVADSSAEAFF
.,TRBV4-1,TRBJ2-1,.,TGCGCCAGCAGCCAGACCGGGACTCTTAATGAGCAGTTCTTC,CASSQTGTLNEQFF
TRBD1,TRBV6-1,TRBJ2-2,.,TGTGCCAGCAATAACAGGGGATCGGGCTCCGGGGAGCTGTTTTTT,CASNNRGSGSGELFF
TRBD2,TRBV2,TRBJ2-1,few,TGTGCCAGCAGTGGTGGGAGGGTCCGGGATGAGCAGTTCTTC,CASSGGRVRDEQFF
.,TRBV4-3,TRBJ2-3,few,TGCGCCAGCAGCCAAGAATTCGAGCGGGGCACAGATACGCAGTATTTT,CASSQEFERGTDTQYF
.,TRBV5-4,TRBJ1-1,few,TGTGCCAGCAGTTATTGGGGCGCTGAAGCTTTCTTT,CASSYWGAEAFF
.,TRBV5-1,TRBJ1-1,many,TGCGCCAGCAGCCTTAGGACTTCGAACACTGAAGCTTTCTTT,CASSLRTSNTEAFF
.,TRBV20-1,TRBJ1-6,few,TGCAGTGCTAGGTCCCAGCAGGAGAGCTCCTATAATTCACCCCTCCACTTT,CSARSQQESSYNSPLHF
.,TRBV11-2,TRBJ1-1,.,TGTGCCAGCAGTACTCCCATGAACACTGAAGCTTTCTTT,CASSTPMNTEAFF
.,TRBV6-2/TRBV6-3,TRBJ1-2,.,TGTGCCAGCAGTTACGGGACGGAAGGCTACACCTTC,CASSYGTEGYTF
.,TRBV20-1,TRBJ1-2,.,TGCAGTGCTAGAGATATCGAGGGGTTTAACTATGGCTACACCTTC,CSARDIEGFNYGYTF
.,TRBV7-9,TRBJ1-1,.,TGTGCCAGCGTGGGGGGGGAAGCTTTCTTT,CASVGGEAFF
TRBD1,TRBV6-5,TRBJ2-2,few,TGTGCCAGCAGTTACGCCTCGCAGGGGGCCGGGGAGCTGTTTTTT,CASSYASQGAGELFF
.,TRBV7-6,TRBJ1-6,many,TGTGCCAGCAGCTTTGTTTATCGGGTTTCACCCCTCCACTTT,CASSFVYRVSPLHF